This T cell receptor (beta chain) was sequenced during a study of shared T cell receptors in the human thymus. Repertoires were generated with immunoSEQ multiplex PCR, while TCRdb's copy carries only in-frame clones and drops some. This sample has over 350,000 clones, with 85% to 95% found just once. The clonotype was recovered from a human donor. Sequencing input: thymocytes.

In DNA form, the CDR3 reads TGTGCCAGCCAGGGGCAGGGGGGGGACGAGCAGTACTTC. Protein sequence: CASQGQGGDEQYF. The chain uses TRBV6-1 and TRBJ2-7, with D perhaps being TRBD1 or TRBD2 (7 bases each). The germline V gene encodes CDR1 MNHNS and CDR2 SASEGT. The germline V and J ends were trimmed by 8 bases and 5 bases, with 16 bases remaining between them. The CDR3 runs 13 residues.